These 9 T cell receptor beta chains were all obtained from the same sample, sequenced in a study of cytomegalovirus exposure and HLA in healthy donors. PCR was performed using 60 Vbeta and 13 Jbeta primers. TCRdb's table, derived via immunoSEQ multiplex PCR, lists solely in-frame clones and lacks some. In the table there are 35,000 to 50,000 clones, around 65% of which are singletons. Specimen: PBMCs. The receptors derive from a human donor in good health.

The chain couples TRBV9 to TRBJ2-1, with 10 bases aligning to TRBD2. Trimming cost V 4 bases and J 1 base; bases outside gene matches: 2. The CDR3 totals 15 residues. Germline V gene lookup returns CDR1 SGDLS and CDR2 YYNGEE. The CDR3 nucleotides read TGTGCCAGCAGCATTAGCGGGGGGTCCTACAATGAGCAGTTCTTC. Translated: CASSISGGSYNEQFF.

The chain recombines TRBV7-8 with TRBJ1-3, with a possible D match to TRBD1 (5 bases). The CDR3 spans 14 residues. CDR1 SGHVS and CDR2 FQNEAQ come from the germline V gene. The V end was cut by 5 bases, the J end by 11 bases, with 19 bases between. CDR3 sequence reads: CASSDNRNVKAIYF. Here the CDR3 DNA reads TGTGCCAGCAGCGATAACAGGAATGTGAAGGCCATATATTTT.

The V call is TRBV7-2, the J call TRBJ2-3, with D perhaps TRBD2 (5 bases). The CDR3 length is 16 residues. V was shortened by 6 bases and J by 3 bases, with 19 bases between the two germline ends. The germline V gene encodes CDR1 SGHTA and CDR2 FQGNSA. CDR3: CASREEAGRTTDTQYF. The CDR3 nucleotides read TGTGCCAGCAGGGAGGAAGCCGGCCGGACGACAGATACGCAGTATTTT. Full variable domain (remainder filled in from reference TRBV7-2 and TRBJ2-3): GAGVSQSPSNKVTEKGKDVELRCDPISGHTALYWYRQSLGQGLEFLIYFQGNSAPDKSGLPSDRFSAERTGGSVSTLTIQRTQQEDSAVYLCASREEAGRTTDTQYFGPGTRLTVL.

For this clone: Different DNA sequences within this sample yield the same CDR3. The chain recombines TRBV28 with TRBJ2-7; 9 positions agree with TRBD1. CDR1 is MDHEN and CDR2 is SYDVKM in the germline V gene. CDR3 length equals 13 residues. The J segment lost 10 bases and the V segment lost 6 bases, leaving 10 bases of the junction unmatched. The CDR3 sequence: CASRSGQGYGQYF. In DNA, the CDR3 is TGTGCCAGCAGGTCGGGACAGGGCTACGGACAGTACTTC.

This clone was counted only a few times. The rearrangement links TRBV15 to TRBJ1-5; maybe TRBD1 (5 bases). With 5 bases removed from V and 5 bases from J, the gap between germline ends came to 16 bases. The V gene's germline CDR1 is LNHNV and CDR2 YYDKDF (reference sequence). There are 15 residues in the CDR3. The CDR3 spells CATSLSRGQYQPQHF. CDR3 bases: TGTGCCACCAGCCTATCACGAGGACAATATCAGCCCCAGCATTTT. Full variable domain (missing parts from reference TRBV15 and TRBJ1-5): DAMVIQNPRYQVTQFGKPVTLSCSQTLNHNVMYWYQQKSSQAPKLLFHYYDKDFNNEADTPDNFQSRRPNTSFCFLDIRSPGLGDTAMYLCATSLSRGQYQPQHFGDGTRLSIL.

This clone was picked up a small number of times. The chain joins TRBV18 to TRBJ1-1; the D gene is possibly TRBD1 (6 bases). This CDR3 spans 16 amino acids. Between the trimmed V and J ends, which lost 0 bases and 4 bases, there was a span of 15 bases. Germline CDR1 reads KGHSH; CDR2 reads LQKENI. The CDR3 DNA sequence: TGTGCCAGCTCACCACCGTTCAACAGGGCGGGCACTGAAGCTTTCTTT. This encodes CASSPPFNRAGTEAFF.

The CDR3 region is CASLSFQRPTGNTDTQYF. In DNA form, the CDR3 reads TGTGCCAGCCTCAGCTTTCAGCGCCCAACAGGGAACACAGATACGCAGTATTTT. V usage is TRBV5-8 and J usage is TRBJ2-3, with a weak D call TRBD1 (6 bases). Trimming left V 7 bases short and J 2 bases short, with 26 bases between. The CDR3 loop spans 18 amino acids. Germline V lookup: CDR1 SGHTS, CDR2 YDEGEE.

CDR3 loop: CASTPLNPYQETQYF. The CDR3 DNA follows: TGTGCCAGCACCCCCCTTAATCCGTACCAAGAGACCCAGTACTTC. The chain links TRBV6-1 to TRBJ2-5; D is unclear. Trimming pared 7 bases from V and 0 bases from J, leaving 15 bases between. Per germline, CDR1 MNHNS and CDR2 SASEGT. The CDR3 is 15 amino acids.

The genes are TRBV5-4 and TRBJ1-2, with 9 bases lining up with TRBD1. Germline V lookup: CDR1 SGHNT, CDR2 YYREEE (reference sequence). CDR3 length equals 14 residues. Unmatched junction bases numbered 7, after V lost 2 bases and J lost 8 bases. CDR3 in DNA: TGTGCCAGCAGCTTCCGGGACAGGGACTGGGGCTACACCTTC. It translates to CASSFRDRDWGYTF.